Listed below are T cell receptor beta chains from one sample, sequenced in a study of T cell changes during pregnancy in multiple sclerosis. The protocol was immunoSEQ multiplex PCR, while the TCRdb copy is restricted to in-frame clones and leaves out a portion. The sample has roughly 60,000 clones, roughly 92% seen once; the top ten hold roughly 1.5%. This specimen was peripheral blood, taken in the second trimester of pregnancy. Every receptor here comes from a female donor with multiple sclerosis, enrolled in a pregnancy study. Both conserved end residues are part of each CDR3.

v_gene | CDR3aa
TRBV7-2 | CASSPTGYQPQHF
TRBV9 | CASSAPTVKNTEAFF
TRBV10-3 | CATASGQGTDTQYF
TRBV5-1 | CASSLGGDYGYTF
TRBV2 | CASRKDAGASTDTQYF
TRBV7-9 | CASNLRDRDIDEQFF
TRBV6-1 | CASSDGAGGPGLAGGWFF
TRBV9 | CASSDQGAYNEKLFF
TRBV10-3 | CAISNSMSSYEQYF
TRBV6-5 | CASRPTGSRGYTF
TRBV10-1 | CASRKNGQGASRTEAFF
TRBV28 | CASSPRDRAIYGYTF
TRBV2 | CASRARLMRTDTQYF
TRBV28 | CASSPYRDREKETQYF
TRBV7-9 | CASSFTGDTEAFF
TRBV6-5 | CASRHDRGGGYTF
TRBV27 | CASSFVTSRNTDTQYF
TRBV4-1 | CASSLPGGSNTGELFF
TRBV28 | CASSTGTGADYGYTF
TRBV28 | CASSFQGYSYNSPLHF
TRBV5-1 | CASSHGQALEAFF
TRBV14 | CASSPGPGVLSYEQYF
TRBV19 | CASNRPRQTEKLFF
TRBV5-1 | CASSLVPSGSYEQYF
TRBV6-5 | CASSRTGTGDQPQHF
TRBV9 | CASPLDRGLPLAKNIQYF
TRBV5-1 | CASSFWTGSSYEQYF
TRBV29-1 | CSVGGGHTPYEQYF
TRBV6-5 | CASSKRYTDTQYF
TRBV28 | CASSLSPGLNTEAFF